Below are 3 T cell receptor beta chains sequenced from a single sample in a study of shared clonotypes between healthy human individuals. Sequenced by immunoSEQ multiplex PCR; TCRdb stores in-frame clones only, minus some. In the table there are 2.5 million or so clones, more than 90% of which are singletons. Sample: naive CD4+ T cells sorted from blood. The subset is: CD45RA+ positively selected. The receptors come from a man between 18 and 35 years old in good health.

This chain uses TRBV29-1 with TRBJ2-5; 7 bases map to TRBD1. The CDR3 contains 18 residues. Germline values: CDR1 SQVTM, CDR2 ANQGSEA. With 3 bases clipped from V and 2 bases from J, the junction kept 18 bases outside the gene matches. The DNA for the CDR3 is TGCAGCGTTGAGTACAGGGGTCGAAGCCTCGCCAGGCAAGAGACCCAGTACTTC. It codes for CSVEYRGRSLARQETQYF.

This chain's CDR3 is CAISESPPDREYEQYF. CDR3 nucleotides: TGTGCCATCAGTGAGTCACCCCCGGACAGGGAGTACGAGCAGTACTTC. The gene calls are TRBV10-3 and TRBJ2-7, with TRBD1 identical over 8 bases. This CDR3 region has 16 residues. V lost 0 bases and J lost 4; bases outside the gene matches: 8. Germline V gives CDR1 ENHRY, CDR2 SYGVKD.

The chain employs TRBV2 and TRBJ1-6; 7 nucleotides align to TRBD1. The germline CDR1 and CDR2 sequences are SNHLY and FYNNEI. V was clipped by 4 bases and J by 4 bases; unmatched bases: 4. The CDR3 runs to 15 residues. The CDR3 region has the DNA TGTGCCAGCAGTGGACTGGGACAGTATAATTCACCCCTCCACTTT. This gives the protein CASSGLGQYNSPLHF.